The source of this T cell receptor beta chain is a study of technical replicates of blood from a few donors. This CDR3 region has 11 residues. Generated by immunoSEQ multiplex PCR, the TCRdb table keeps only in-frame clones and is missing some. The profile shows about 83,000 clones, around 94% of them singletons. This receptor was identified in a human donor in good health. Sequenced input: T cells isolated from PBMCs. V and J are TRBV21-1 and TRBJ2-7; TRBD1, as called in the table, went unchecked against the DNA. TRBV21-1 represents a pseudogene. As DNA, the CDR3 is TGTGCCAACCGGACAGGGCTCGAGCAGTACTTC. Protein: CANRTGLEQYF.